This T cell receptor beta chain derives from a study of blood T cell repertoires in COVID-19. Overall study: T cells, B-cell-depleted T cells, or PBMCs supplied cDNA or gDNA.

Profiled with immunoSEQ multiplex PCR; TCRdb holds only in-frame clones, not every one. The sample holds some 130,000 clones, more than 75% seen once. V was shortened by 6 bases and J by 2 bases, with 7 bases between the two germline ends. The germline CDR1 and CDR2 sequences are KGHSH and LQKENI. The CDR3 consists of 12 residues. This TCR was sampled from an older woman with acute or convalescent COVID-19. Specimen: peripheral blood. The V gene is TRBV18, the J gene TRBJ2-5; tentative D call: TRBD1 (5 bases). The CDR3 bases are TGTGCCAGCTCTCGACAGCAAGAGACCCAGTACTTC. Protein sequence: CASSRQQETQYF.